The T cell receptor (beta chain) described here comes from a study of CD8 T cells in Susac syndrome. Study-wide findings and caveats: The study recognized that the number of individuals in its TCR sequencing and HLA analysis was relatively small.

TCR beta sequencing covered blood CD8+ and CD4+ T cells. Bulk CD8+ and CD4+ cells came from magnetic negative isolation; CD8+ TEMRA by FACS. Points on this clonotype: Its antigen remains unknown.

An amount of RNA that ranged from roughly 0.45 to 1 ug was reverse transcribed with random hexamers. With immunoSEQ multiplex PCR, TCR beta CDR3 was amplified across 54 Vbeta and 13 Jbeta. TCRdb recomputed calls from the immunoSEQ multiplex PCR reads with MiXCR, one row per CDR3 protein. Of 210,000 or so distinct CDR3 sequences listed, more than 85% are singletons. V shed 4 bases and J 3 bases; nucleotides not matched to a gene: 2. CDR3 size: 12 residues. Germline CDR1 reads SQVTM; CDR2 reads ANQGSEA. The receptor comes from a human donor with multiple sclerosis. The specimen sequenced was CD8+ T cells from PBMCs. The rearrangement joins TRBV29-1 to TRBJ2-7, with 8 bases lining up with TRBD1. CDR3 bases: TGCAGCGTTGGACAGGGGATCTACGAGCAGTACTTC. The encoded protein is CSVGQGIYEQYF.